These 5 T cell receptor beta chains originate from one sample sequenced in a study of tumor-infiltrating lymphocytes in primary liver carcinoma. Both RNA and DNA were isolated together from about 20-30 mg of bulk tissue that had not been sorted. With a constant-region primer, TCR beta cDNA was made from approximately 500 ng of total RNA. Generation of the TCR beta libraries relied on three nested multiplex PCR rounds using slightly modified ARM-PCR. TRBV1-TRBV30 forward primers and a C-beta reverse primer were used in the first two PCR rounds, which each ran for about 11 cycles. TCRdb re-called the multiplex PCR reads with MiXCR, one entry per CDR3 protein. Here the sample spans some 120,000 distinct CDR3 sequences, 64% being singletons. The sequenced sample consisted of liver tumor tissue from sampling region 3. Stated subset: tumor region T3, left-lateral pole. All receptors come from a woman aged 55 to 70 with primary liver carcinoma and hepatitis B virus infection.

This clonotype was seen a handful of times. Mismatch with germline at one junction end may stem from a read error. The rearrangement joins TRBV11-2 to TRBJ2-5; possible D gene TRBD2, 5 bases. CDR1 SGHAT and CDR2 FQNNGV come from the germline V gene. CDR3 length: 15 amino acids. This CDR3 reads CSSSLAEGGRETQYF. In DNA form, the CDR3 reads TGTTCCAGCAGCTTAGCCGAGGGCGGGCGAGAGACCCAGTACTTC.

The chain uses TRBV5-1 and TRBJ1-6; 7 bases match TRBD1. V gave up 3 bases and J gave up 8 bases; unmatched junction bases: 5. This CDR3 region has 14 residues. Germline CDR1 and CDR2: SGHRS and YFSETQ. CDR3 sequence (DNA): TGCGCCAGCAGCTCGGGTGACAGGGATTCACCCCTCCACTTT. Translated, it gives CASSSGDRDSPLHF.

There are a few counts of this clonotype. A much larger clonotype is one base distant, so this may be a read error. The chain joins TRBV7-9 to TRBJ2-7; D is unresolved. The CDR3 extends over 14 amino acids. CDR1 is SEHNR and CDR2 is FQNEAQ in the germline V gene (reference sequence). The CDR3: CASSLSAGSYEHYF. CDR3 coding DNA: TGTGCCAGCAGCTTATCCGCCGGATCCTACGAGCACTACTTC.

By share, this clonotype counts as medium-sized. The rearrangement uses TRBV6-1 and TRBJ2-1; D is uncertain. Germline-derived CDR1 and CDR2 are MNHNS and SASEGT. The CDR3 has 14 residues. Trimming removed 5 bases from V and 6 bases from J, with 14 bases in between. As DNA, the CDR3 is TGTGCCAGCAGTCGCCTAGGTTCGCTCAATGAGCAGTTCTTC. Protein sequence: CASSRLGSLNEQFF.

Notes on this clonotype: An end of the junction does not agree with germline; a read error may underlie this. The chain uses TRBV29-1 and TRBJ2-3, with D possibly called TRBD1 or TRBD2 (5 bases each). This CDR3 is built from 14 residues. The germline CDR1 and CDR2 sequences are SQVTM and ANQGSEA. The CDR3 here is CSVEGGKCVDTQYF. The CDR3, as DNA: TGCAGCGTTGAAGGGGGGAAATGTGTAGATACACAGTATTTT.